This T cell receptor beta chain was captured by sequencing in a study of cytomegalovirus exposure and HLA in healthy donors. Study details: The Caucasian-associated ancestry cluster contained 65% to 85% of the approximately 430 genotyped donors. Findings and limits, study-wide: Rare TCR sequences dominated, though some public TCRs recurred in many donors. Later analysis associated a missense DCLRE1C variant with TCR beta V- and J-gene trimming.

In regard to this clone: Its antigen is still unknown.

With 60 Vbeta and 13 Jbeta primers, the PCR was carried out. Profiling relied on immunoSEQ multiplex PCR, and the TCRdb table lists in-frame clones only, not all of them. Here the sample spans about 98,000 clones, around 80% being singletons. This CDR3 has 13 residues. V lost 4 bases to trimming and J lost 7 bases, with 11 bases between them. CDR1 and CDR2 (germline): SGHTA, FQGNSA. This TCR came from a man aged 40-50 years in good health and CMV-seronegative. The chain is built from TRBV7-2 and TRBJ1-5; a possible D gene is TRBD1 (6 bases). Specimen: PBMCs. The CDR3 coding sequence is TGTGCCAGCAGCTCAGGGGTTTCCCAGCCCCAGCATTTT. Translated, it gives CASSSGVSQPQHF.